This TCR beta chain came from a study of T cells in Graves' hyperthyroidism and ophthalmopathy (dated by TCRdb to between 2018 and 2021). For context, the study as a whole: Peripheral blood samples were taken at initial diagnosis, before any treatment was given. Prospective prediction of ophthalmopathy was tested in an independent validation cohort consisting of roughly 20 hyperthyroidism patients and around 16 patients who later progressed to ophthalmopathy. After blood sampling, hyperthyroidism patients were treated with methimazole at a starting dose of 30 mg daily, and ophthalmopathy patients were treated with high-dose intravenous methylprednisolone. To identify TCR V-J signatures that set the groups apart, the researchers used a discovery cohort of 100 patients, made up of roughly 40 with Graves' ophthalmopathy and some 58 with stable Graves' hyperthyroidism. The 90 or so discovery patients were randomly split 7:3 into training and test sets. According to the paper, TCR Vbeta CDR3 sequencing was carried out on roughly 130 peripheral blood samples, which came from about 45 ophthalmopathy, under 80 hyperthyroidism and approximately 17 progressor patients. In several Graves' hyperthyroidism patients, the study also compared T-cell repertoires from thyroid tissue with T-cell repertoires from blood. What the work shows at the level of the full study, not this receptor alone: Blood samples also contained most of the expanded thyroid clonotypes (frequency above 0.001), which suggests that blood repertoires may reflect thyroid immune responses. In validation, progression to ophthalmopathy was predicted by the model with 70.59% sensitivity and roughly 76% specificity, a median of about 6 months before onset. A 13 V-J signature model separated ophthalmopathy from stable hyperthyroidism, with 87.88% sensitivity and roughly 81% specificity in cross-validation and 80%/75% in testing. No statistical method was used to fix the sample size in advance, and group allocation was not hidden from the investigators.

Amplification of TCR beta CDR3 regions was carried out from RNA transcripts. The TCR CDR3 was subjected to a first round of RT-PCR using the HTBI primer set and the Qiagen OneStep RT-PCR kit. The libraries were constructed in a second round of multiplex PCR and then size-selected and purified. The libraries were sequenced on an Illumina HiSeq2000 using paired-end 100 bp reads. The study's processing was this. SOAPnuke was used to process the raw data, removing reads that contained adapters or uncalled bases, had a mean Phred below 15, or lacked an exact match to the constant primer or identifier. High-quality paired reads were merged with COPE v1.2.5, and unique nucleotide sequences were defined as clonotypes. MiTCR v1.1 was used to align the clonotypes against IMGT TRBV, TRBD and TRBJ reference segments. Analysis was restricted to V-J combinations with a frequency above 0.0001, which covered about 99% of repertoires. A TCS score was defined as the ratio between F50 (clonal expansion) and ExV (chaos), using BLOSUM62-based TCRdist between CDR3 peptides within each V-J. Welch's t-statistics and random forest reduced several hundred V-J features to 10 to 15, which were used in a naive Bayes classifier (R e1071). The public reads were run again by TCRdb, first through fastp at Q25 and then through MiXCR, and only productive beta chains were kept. Rows are combined by CDR3 protein, so each entry shows the most common genes and DNA. TCRdb's processing, not the authors', yielded these V and J calls. For this sample the table gives a few hundred thousand distinct CDR3 sequences, of which about 25% were detected only once. Less than 85% of the sample is taken by the ten largest.

For this chain, trimming is 0 bases at the V end and 9 bases at the J end, and the number of junction bases without a gene match is 7. The germline V gene (reference sequence) yields DFQATT for CDR1 and SNEGSKA for CDR2. Measured from the cysteine to the phenylalanine, the CDR3 is 16 residues long. The CDR3 DNA has 48 bases and is translated from base 1. Stable Graves' hyperthyroidism was defined as the absence of progression to ophthalmopathy over 18 months of follow-up. Hyperthyroidism patients were newly diagnosed, had a disease duration of under 2 months, and were aged 18 to 65 years. The study excluded patients with uncontrolled infections, other autoimmune diseases, pregnancy or lactation. Diagnoses were established on the basis of clinical symptoms, serum thyroxine and TRAb, thyroid ultrasound, and orbital computed tomography. PBMCs were separated from roughly 10 ml of fresh peripheral blood using Ficoll-Paque density gradient centrifugation. Trizol reagent was used to extract total RNA, and RNA quality was then checked on an Agilent 2100 Bioanalyzer.

This clonotype came up a few times. Its antigen remains undetermined. Nothing much larger sits one base from this clone, and base qualities are not available. This TCR came from a man aged 50 to 60 with Graves' hyperthyroidism. Here the chain combines TRBV20-1 and TRBJ1-6; 11 of the junction bases match TRBD1. Material for sequencing was blood. The DNA reads as follows: TGCAGTGCTAGAGATTTGGGACAGGGGGTTTTTTCACCCCTCCACTTT. Translated, this is CSARDLGQGVFSPLHF.